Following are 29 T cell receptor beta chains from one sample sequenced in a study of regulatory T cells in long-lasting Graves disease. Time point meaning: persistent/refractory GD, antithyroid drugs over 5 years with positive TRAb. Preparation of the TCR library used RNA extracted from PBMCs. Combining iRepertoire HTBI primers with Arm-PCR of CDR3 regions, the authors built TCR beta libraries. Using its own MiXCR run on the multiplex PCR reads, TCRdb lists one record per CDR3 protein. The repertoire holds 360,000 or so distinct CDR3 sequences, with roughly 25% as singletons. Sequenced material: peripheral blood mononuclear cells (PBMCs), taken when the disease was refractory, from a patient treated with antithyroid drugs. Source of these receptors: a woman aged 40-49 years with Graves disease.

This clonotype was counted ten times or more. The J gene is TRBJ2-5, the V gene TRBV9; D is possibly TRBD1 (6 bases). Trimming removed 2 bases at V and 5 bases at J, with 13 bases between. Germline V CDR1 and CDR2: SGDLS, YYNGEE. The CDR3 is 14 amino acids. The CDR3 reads CASSVSGALETQYF. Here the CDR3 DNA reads TGTGCCAGCAGCGTTTCAGGGGCGTTGGAGACCCAGTACTTC.

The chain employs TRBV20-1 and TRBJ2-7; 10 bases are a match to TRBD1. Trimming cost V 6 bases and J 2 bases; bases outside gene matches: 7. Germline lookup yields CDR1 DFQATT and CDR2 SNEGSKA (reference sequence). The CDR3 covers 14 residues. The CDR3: CSAQRQGATYEQYF. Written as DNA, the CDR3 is TGCAGTGCCCAGCGACAGGGGGCTACCTACGAGCAGTACTTC.

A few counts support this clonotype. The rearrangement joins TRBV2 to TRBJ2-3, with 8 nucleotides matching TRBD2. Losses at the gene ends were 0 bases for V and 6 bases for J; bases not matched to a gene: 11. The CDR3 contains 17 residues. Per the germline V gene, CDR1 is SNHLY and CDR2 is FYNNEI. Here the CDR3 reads CASSEALPAGELDTQYF. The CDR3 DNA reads TGTGCCAGCAGTGAAGCGCTTCCAGCGGGAGAGCTGGATACGCAGTATTTT.

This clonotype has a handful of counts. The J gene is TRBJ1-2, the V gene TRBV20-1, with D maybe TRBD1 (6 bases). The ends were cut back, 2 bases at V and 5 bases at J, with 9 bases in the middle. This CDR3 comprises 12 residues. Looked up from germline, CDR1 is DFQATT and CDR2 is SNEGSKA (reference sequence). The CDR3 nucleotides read TGCAGTGCTAGAAGGGACACTTATGGCTACACCTTC. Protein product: CSARRDTYGYTF.

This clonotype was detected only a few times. CDR3 residues: CASSSTTKGYNEQFF. CDR3 DNA sequence: TGTGCCAGCAGCTCCACAACGAAGGGGTACAATGAGCAGTTCTTC. The chain links TRBV11-2 to TRBJ2-1, with D possibly matching TRBD1 (5 bases). V gave up 4 bases and J gave up 4 bases, with 14 bases separating them. The CDR3 totals 15 residues. Germline assignment: CDR1 SGHAT and CDR2 FQNNGV.

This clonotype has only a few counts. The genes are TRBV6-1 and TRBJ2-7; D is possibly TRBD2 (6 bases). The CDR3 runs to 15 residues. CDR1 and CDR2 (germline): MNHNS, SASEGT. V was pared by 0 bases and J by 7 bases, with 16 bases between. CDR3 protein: CASSEAHISGMEQYF. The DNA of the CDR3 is TGTGCCAGCAGTGAAGCGCATATTAGCGGCATGGAGCAGTACTTC.

The CDR3 DNA follows: TGTGCCAGCAGCTTCGGCTGGAAACAGAACACCGGGGAGCTGTTTTTT. It codes for CASSFGWKQNTGELFF. The chain recombines TRBV11-2 with TRBJ2-2; D unresolved. The CDR3 is 16 residues long. With 3 bases removed from V and 1 base from J, the gap between germline ends came to 12 bases. Germline loops: CDR1 SGHAT, CDR2 FQNNGV.

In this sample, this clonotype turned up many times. The DNA of the CDR3 is TGTGCCAGCACTTACCGGGATTACAGGGCGAGGGAGACCCAGTACTTC. Its protein is CASTYRDYRARETQYF. The rearrangement joins TRBV28 to TRBJ2-5, with D perhaps TRBD1 (6 bases). Germline values: CDR1 MDHEN, CDR2 SYDVKM. Trimming took off 7 bases at V and 5 bases at J, with 23 bases between the two ends. CDR3 length: 16 amino acids.

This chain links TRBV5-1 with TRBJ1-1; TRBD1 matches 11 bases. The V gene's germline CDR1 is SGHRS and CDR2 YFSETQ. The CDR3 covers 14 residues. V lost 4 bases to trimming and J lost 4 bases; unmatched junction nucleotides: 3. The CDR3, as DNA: TGCGCCAGCAGCGCCGGGACAGGGGGCACTGAAGCTTTCTTT. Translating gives CASSAGTGGTEAFF.

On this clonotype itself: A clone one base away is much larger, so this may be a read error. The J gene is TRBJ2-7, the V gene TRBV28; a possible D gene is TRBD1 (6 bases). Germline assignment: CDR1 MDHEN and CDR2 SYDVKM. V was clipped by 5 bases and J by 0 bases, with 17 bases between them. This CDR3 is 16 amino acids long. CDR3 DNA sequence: TGTGCCAGCAGTCAGTGCAGGGGACGAAGCTCCTACGAGCAGTACTTC. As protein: CASSQCRGRSSYEQYF.

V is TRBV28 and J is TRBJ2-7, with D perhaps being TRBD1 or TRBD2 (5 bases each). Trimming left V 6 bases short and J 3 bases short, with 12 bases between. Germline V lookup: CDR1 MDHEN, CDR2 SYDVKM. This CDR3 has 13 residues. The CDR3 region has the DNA TGTGCCAGCAGCCACGGGGCAGACTACGAGCAGTACTTC. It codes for CASSHGADYEQYF.

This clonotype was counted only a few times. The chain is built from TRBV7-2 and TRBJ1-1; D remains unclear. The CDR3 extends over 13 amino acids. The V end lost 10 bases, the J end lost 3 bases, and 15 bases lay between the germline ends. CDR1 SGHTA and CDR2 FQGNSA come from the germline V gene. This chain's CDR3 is CATRWTEDTEAFF. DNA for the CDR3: TGTGCCACCCGGTGGACTGAAGACACTGAAGCTTTCTTT.

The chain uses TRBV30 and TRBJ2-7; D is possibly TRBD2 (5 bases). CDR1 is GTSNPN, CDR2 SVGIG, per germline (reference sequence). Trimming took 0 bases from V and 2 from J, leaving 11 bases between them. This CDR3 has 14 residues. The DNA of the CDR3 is TGTGCCTGGAGTGTGCTGCGGGCGCCCTACGAGCAGTACTTC. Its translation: CAWSVLRAPYEQYF.

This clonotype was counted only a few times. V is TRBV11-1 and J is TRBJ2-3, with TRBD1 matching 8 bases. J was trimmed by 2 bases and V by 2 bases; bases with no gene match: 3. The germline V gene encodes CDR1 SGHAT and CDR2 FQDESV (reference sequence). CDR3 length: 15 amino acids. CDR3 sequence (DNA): TGTGCCAGCAGCTTAAGACAGGGGTACACAGATACGCAGTATTTT. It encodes CASSLRQGYTDTQYF.

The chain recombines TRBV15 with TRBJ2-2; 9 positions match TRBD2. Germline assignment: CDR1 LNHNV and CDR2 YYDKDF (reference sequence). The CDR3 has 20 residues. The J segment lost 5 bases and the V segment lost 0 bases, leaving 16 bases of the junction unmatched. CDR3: CATSRDYGLAGKVRTGELFF. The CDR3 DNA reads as TGTGCCACCAGCAGAGATTACGGGCTAGCGGGAAAGGTTAGGACCGGGGAGCTGTTTTTT.

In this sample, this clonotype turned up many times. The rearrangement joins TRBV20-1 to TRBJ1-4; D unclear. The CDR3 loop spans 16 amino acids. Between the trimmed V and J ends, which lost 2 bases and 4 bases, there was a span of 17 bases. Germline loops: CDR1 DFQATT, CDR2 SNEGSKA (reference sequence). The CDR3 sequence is CSARLPNGVGNEKLFF. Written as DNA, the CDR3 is TGCAGTGCTAGACTCCCCAATGGGGTTGGTAATGAAAAACTGTTTTTT.

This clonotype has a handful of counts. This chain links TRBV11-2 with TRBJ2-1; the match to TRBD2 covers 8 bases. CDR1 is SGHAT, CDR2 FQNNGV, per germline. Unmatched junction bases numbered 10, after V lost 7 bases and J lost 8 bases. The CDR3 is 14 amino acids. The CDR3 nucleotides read TGTGCCAGCAACACCGGGGGGGGGCGGGATGAGCAGTTCTTC. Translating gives CASNTGGGRDEQFF.

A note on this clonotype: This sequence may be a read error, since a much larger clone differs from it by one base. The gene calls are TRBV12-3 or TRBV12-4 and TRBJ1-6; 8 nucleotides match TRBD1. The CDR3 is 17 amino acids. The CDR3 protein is CASSQTQGASYISPLHF. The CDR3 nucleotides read TGTGCCAGCAGCCAGACCCAGGGGGCGTCCTATATTTCACCCCTCCACTTT.

Here the CDR3 reads CASSLFMGAGNTIYF. CDR3 coding DNA: TGCGCCAGCAGCTTGTTTATGGGAGCTGGAAACACCATATATTTT. This chain joins TRBV5-1 and TRBJ1-3, with D uncertain. CDR3 length equals 15 residues. CDR1 is SGHRS and CDR2 is YFSETQ in the germline V gene. Trimming pared 1 base from V and 2 bases from J, leaving 10 bases between.

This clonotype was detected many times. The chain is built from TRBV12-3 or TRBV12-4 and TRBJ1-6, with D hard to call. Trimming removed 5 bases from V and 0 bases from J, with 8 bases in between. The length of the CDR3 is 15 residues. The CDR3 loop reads CASSRGSSYNSPLHF. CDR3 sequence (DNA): TGTGCCAGCAGTAGAGGGAGCTCCTATAATTCACCCCTCCACTTT.

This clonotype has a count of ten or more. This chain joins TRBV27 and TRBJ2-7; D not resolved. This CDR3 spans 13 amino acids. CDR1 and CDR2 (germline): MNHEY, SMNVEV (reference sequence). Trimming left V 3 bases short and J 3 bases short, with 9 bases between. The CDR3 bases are TGTGCCAGCAGTTTTCGCCATAACTACGAGCAGTACTTC. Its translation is CASSFRHNYEQYF.

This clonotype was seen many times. The CDR3 region is CASSLEAWTGELFF. DNA of the CDR3: TGTGCCAGCAGCTTAGAGGCTTGGACCGGGGAGCTGTTTTTT. The chain is built from TRBV11-1 and TRBJ2-2; no reliable D call. Germline loops: CDR1 SGHAT, CDR2 FQDESV (reference sequence). This CDR3 is 14 amino acids long. Trimming removed 1 base at V and 5 bases at J, with 8 bases between.

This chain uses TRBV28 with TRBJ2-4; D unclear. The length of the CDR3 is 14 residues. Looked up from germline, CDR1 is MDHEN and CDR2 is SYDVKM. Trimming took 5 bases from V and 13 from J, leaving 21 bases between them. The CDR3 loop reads CASSPSPLFPKQYF. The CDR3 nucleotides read TGTGCCAGCAGTCCTAGTCCTCTTTTCCCCAAGCAGTACTTC. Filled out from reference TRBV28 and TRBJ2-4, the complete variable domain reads DVKVTQSSRYLVKRTGEKVFLECVQDMDHENMFWYRQDPGLGLRLIYFSYDVKMKEKGDIPEGYSVSREKKERFSLILESASTNQTSMYLCASSPSPLFPKQYFGAGTRLSVL.

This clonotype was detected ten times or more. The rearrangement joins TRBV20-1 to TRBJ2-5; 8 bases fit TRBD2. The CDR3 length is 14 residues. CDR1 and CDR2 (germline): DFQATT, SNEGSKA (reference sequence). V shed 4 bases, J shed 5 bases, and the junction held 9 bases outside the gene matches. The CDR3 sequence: CSATDRTSLETQYF. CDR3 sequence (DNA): TGCAGTGCTACTGACAGGACTAGCTTGGAGACCCAGTACTTC.

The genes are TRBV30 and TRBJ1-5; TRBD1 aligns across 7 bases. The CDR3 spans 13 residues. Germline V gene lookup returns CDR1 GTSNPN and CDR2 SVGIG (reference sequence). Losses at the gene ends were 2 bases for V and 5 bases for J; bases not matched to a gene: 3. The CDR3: CAWSWDSDQPQHF. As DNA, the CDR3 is TGTGCCTGGAGTTGGGACAGTGATCAGCCCCAGCATTTT.

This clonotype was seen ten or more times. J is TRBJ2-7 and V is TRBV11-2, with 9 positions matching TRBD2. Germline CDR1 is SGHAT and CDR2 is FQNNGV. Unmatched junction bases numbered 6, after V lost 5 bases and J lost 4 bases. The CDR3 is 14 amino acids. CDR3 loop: CASSPRTSVYEQYF. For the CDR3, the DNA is TGTGCCAGCAGCCCGCGGACTAGCGTTTACGAGCAGTACTTC.

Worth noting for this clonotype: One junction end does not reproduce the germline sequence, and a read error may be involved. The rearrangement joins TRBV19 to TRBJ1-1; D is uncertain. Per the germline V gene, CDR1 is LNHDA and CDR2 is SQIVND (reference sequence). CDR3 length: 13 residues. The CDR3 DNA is TGTGCCAGTAGTCTAGACGGATACACTGAAGCTTTCTTT. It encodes CASSLDGYTEAFF.

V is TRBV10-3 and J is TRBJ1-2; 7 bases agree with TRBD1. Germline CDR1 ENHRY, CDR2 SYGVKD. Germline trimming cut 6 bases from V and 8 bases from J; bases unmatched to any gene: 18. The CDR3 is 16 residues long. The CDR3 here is CAIRSSPGTEEGGYTF. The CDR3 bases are TGTGCCATCAGAAGTTCCCCCGGGACAGAAGAAGGCGGCTACACCTTC.

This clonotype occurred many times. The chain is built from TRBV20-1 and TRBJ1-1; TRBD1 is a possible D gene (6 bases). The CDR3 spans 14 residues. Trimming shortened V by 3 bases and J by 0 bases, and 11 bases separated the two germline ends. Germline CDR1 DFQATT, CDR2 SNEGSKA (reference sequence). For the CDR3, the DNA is TGCAGTGCTAGTACAACAGGGCTGAACACTGAAGCTTTCTTT. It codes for CSASTTGLNTEAFF.